This T cell receptor beta chain was sequenced for a study of shared clonotypes between healthy human individuals. Broader study findings: The sole specimen, blood, was sampled, and tissue repertoires likely differ. Four donors shared 5% to 5.5% of their naive CD4 clonotypes.

The length of the CDR3 is 12 residues. The germline V and J ends were trimmed by 3 bases and 7 bases, with 9 bases remaining between them. Germline V gene sequence: CDR1 MDHEN, CDR2 SYDVKM. Replicate sorted-subset PCRs were loaded with approximately 200 ng DNA, 30,000 to 35,000 T cell genomes. Assay used: immunoSEQ multiplex PCR; TCRdb lists only in-frame clones, some missing. Among around 720,000 clones listed, 73% were seen once. In this sample, this clone turned up a few times. The target antigen is unknown. The sequence was collected from a woman aged 30 to 39 in good health. This chain links TRBV28 with TRBJ1-2; D not resolved. The sequencing input was memory CD4+ T cells sorted from blood. Subset: CD45RA-negative fraction. The CDR3 coding sequence is TGTGCCAGCAGTTTCTACACGGGTGGCTACACCTTC. Its translation is CASSFYTGGYTF.